The 28 T cell receptor beta chains in this list originate from one sample, sequenced in a study of early T cells in non-severe SARS-CoV-2 infection (dated by TCRdb to the early 2020s). Library method: 5' RACE. The run used a NextSeq 500. TCRdb applied fastp at Q25 and MiXCR to the public reads, then kept only in-frame beta chains. Here each entry gathers all rows of one CDR3 protein and keeps the most common genes and DNA. Counted in this sample were 60,000 to 75,000 distinct CDR3 sequences; approximately 12% of them appeared once. Around 4.5% of the sample goes to the ten largest clones. Material: whole blood. The receptor source for this set is an adult who was a healthcare worker with PCR-confirmed SARS-CoV-2 infection or an uninfected control (not recorded which).

This sequence joins TRBV11-3 and TRBJ2-7; either TRBD1 or TRBD2 may supply D (5 bases each). The germline CDR1 and CDR2 sequences are SGHNT and YENEEA. V lost 1 base to trimming and J lost 0 bases, with 13 bases between them. The CDR3 loop spans 16 amino acids. Here the CDR3 reads CASSLVTGRTSYEQYF. The CDR3 DNA reads as TGTGCCAGCAGCTTAGTTACGGGACGGACCTCCTACGAGCAGTACTTC.

V usage is TRBV5-6 and J usage is TRBJ2-1, with 9 nucleotides matching TRBD2. J lost 5 bases, V lost 2 bases, and 5 bases had no gene match. The CDR3 loop spans 15 amino acids. Germline-derived CDR1 and CDR2 are SGHDT and YYEEEE. The CDR3 region is CASSFRSGGNNEQFF. CDR3 nucleotide sequence: TGTGCCAGCAGCTTTCGGAGCGGGGGGAACAATGAGCAGTTCTTC.

In this sample, this clonotype turned up many times. The V gene is TRBV12-3 or TRBV12-4, the J gene TRBJ2-7; D assignment may be TRBD1 or TRBD2 (5 bases each). CDR3 length: 15 amino acids. The V end lost 8 bases, the J end lost 4 bases, and 21 bases lay between the germline ends. CDR3 in DNA: TGTGCCAGCCAGCTAGGCAGGGAGCCAAGTTACGAGCAGTACTTC. Translated: CASQLGREPSYEQYF.

Ten or more counts support this clonotype. The rearrangement uses TRBV10-2 and TRBJ2-5; D gene unclear. V was shortened by 5 bases and J by 2 bases, with 3 bases between the two germline ends. Germline V lookup: CDR1 WSHSY, CDR2 SAAADI. The CDR3 extends over 11 amino acids. The CDR3 here is CASSTQETQYF. The CDR3 DNA reads as TGCGCCAGCAGTACTCAAGAGACCCAGTACTTC.

This clonotype has more than one count but fewer than ten. The V call is TRBV29-1, the J call TRBJ2-1; 9 bases match TRBD1. The CDR3 runs 15 residues. V shed 4 bases and J 7 bases; nucleotides not matched to a gene: 11. Germline V gene lookup returns CDR1 SQVTM and CDR2 ANQGSEA. DNA of the CDR3: TGCAGCGTTGCTATTCCGGGACAGGGATCGAATGAGCAGTTCTTC. It yields the protein CSVAIPGQGSNEQFF.

This clonotype has at least ten counts. V and J are TRBV11-2 and TRBJ2-1; D is undetermined. Trimming took 5 bases from V and 12 from J, leaving 11 bases between them. Germline lookup yields CDR1 SGHAT and CDR2 FQNNGV. CDR3 size: 11 residues. CDR3 in DNA: TGTGCCAGCAGCCCAAGCCAGGCGCAGTTCTTC. Its protein is CASSPSQAQFF.

The table lists this clonotype with a count of one. The rearrangement joins TRBV7-2 to TRBJ2-1, with a possible D match to TRBD2 (5 bases). Trimming left V 2 bases short and J 0 bases short, with 11 bases between. Germline CDR1 SGHTA, CDR2 FQGNSA. The CDR3 is 16 residues long. The CDR3, as DNA: TGTGCCAGCAGCTTAAGAGGGATGCCCTCCTACAATGAGCAGTTCTTC. This codes for CASSLRGMPSYNEQFF.

The chain joins TRBV11-2 to TRBJ2-1; a possible D gene is TRBD2 (6 bases). The CDR3 covers 18 residues. The germline V gene encodes CDR1 SGHAT and CDR2 FQNNGV. Deletions cut 0 bases from V and 0 bases from J, with 15 bases between. Here the CDR3 DNA reads TGTGCCAGCAGCTTAGATCGGGACTTCGCAAGCTCCTACAATGAGCAGTTCTTC. Its protein is CASSLDRDFASSYNEQFF. The full variable domain, completed using reference TRBV11-2 and TRBJ2-1, is EAGVAQSPRYKIIEKRQSVAFWCNPISGHATLYWYQQILGQGPKLLIQFQNNGVVDDSQLPKDRFSAERLKGVDSTLKIQPAKLEDSAVYLCASSLDRDFASSYNEQFFGPGTRLTVL.

CDR3 residues: CASSREGGSQPQHF. As DNA, the CDR3 is TGTGCCAGCAGCAGAGAGGGGGGTAGTCAGCCCCAGCATTTT. This chain joins TRBV27 and TRBJ1-5; a weak D match, TRBD1 (6 bases). This CDR3 is built from 14 residues. With 6 bases removed from V and 6 bases from J, the gap between germline ends came to 15 bases. Germline loops: CDR1 MNHEY, CDR2 SMNVEV (reference sequence).

The sample holds many counts of this clonotype. As DNA, the CDR3 is TGTGCCAGCAGCTTAGAGGTCCCGACTAGCGGGGGCACAGATACGCAGTATTTT. It translates to CASSLEVPTSGGTDTQYF. The rearrangement links TRBV7-6 to TRBJ2-3; 11 bases are a match to TRBD2. V shed 1 base and J 1 base; nucleotides not matched to a gene: 7. Germline V lookup: CDR1 SGHVS, CDR2 FNYEAQ. The CDR3 sequence is 18 residues long.

This clonotype was recorded at least ten times. The V and J genes are TRBV5-1 and TRBJ2-2; 10 bases are shared with TRBD1. The junction had 2 bases not matched to a gene; V was cut back by 4 bases and J by 2 bases. This CDR3 is built from 15 residues. Germline CDR1 is SGHRS and CDR2 is YFSETQ. As DNA, the CDR3 is TGCGCCAGCAGCCAGACAGGGGGCAACACCGGGGAGCTGTTTTTT. It specifies CASSQTGGNTGELFF. Full variable domain (rest looked up from reference TRBV5-1 and TRBJ2-2): KAGVTQTPRYLIKTRGQQVTLSCSPISGHRSVSWYQQTPGQGLQFLFEYFSETQRNKGNFPGRFSGRQFSNSRSEMNVSTLELGDSALYLCASSQTGGNTGELFFGEGSRLTVL.

This clonotype has only a few counts. A read error may produce the germline difference seen at one junction end. The chain employs TRBV7-9 and TRBJ2-1, with D maybe TRBD1 (5 bases). CDR1 SEHNR and CDR2 FQNEAQ come from the germline V gene (reference sequence). The CDR3 totals 12 residues. CDR3 sequence (DNA): TGTGCCAGCAGATTAGCAGGGAATGAGCAGTTCTTC. As protein: CASRLAGNEQFF.

This clonotype was observed at least ten times. CDR3 region: CASSPDLSEQFF. The DNA for the CDR3 is TGCGCCAGCAGCCCGGACTTAAGTGAGCAGTTCTTC. The V gene is TRBV5-1, the J gene TRBJ2-1, with a weak D call TRBD2 (5 bases). The V gene's germline CDR1 is SGHRS and CDR2 YFSETQ. CDR3 length: 12 residues. V lost 4 bases to trimming and J lost 9 bases, with 11 bases between them.

This clonotype was detected a few times. This chain joins TRBV7-3 and TRBJ2-5, with 7 bases identical to TRBD2. This CDR3 spans 14 amino acids. Per the germline V gene, CDR1 is SGHTA and CDR2 is FQGTGA. V was pared by 5 bases and J by 7 bases, with 10 bases of the junction left unmatched. The CDR3 spells CASSLSSGEATQYF. CDR3 DNA sequence: TGTGCCAGCAGCCTCTCGAGCGGGGAAGCGACCCAGTACTTC. Looking up the rest from reference TRBV7-3 and TRBJ2-5 gives the full variable domain: GAGVSQTPSNKVTEKGKYVELRCDPISGHTALYWYRQSLGQGPEFLIYFQGTGAADDSGLPNDRFFAVRPEGSVSTLKIQRTERGDSAVYLCASSLSSGEATQYFGPGTRLLVL.

This clonotype was seen many times. The CDR3 here is CASSPGQGAYQPQHF. The CDR3 DNA sequence: TGTGCCAGCTCACCGGGACAGGGGGCCTATCAGCCCCAGCATTTT. The chain links TRBV18 to TRBJ1-5; the match to TRBD1 covers 12 bases. This CDR3 has 15 residues. Unmatched junction bases numbered 2, after V lost 3 bases and J lost 5 bases. Germline CDR1 and CDR2: KGHSH and LQKENI.

In its sample, this clonotype was seen many times. The CDR3 DNA reads as TGTGCCATCAGTGGGACGGATGAAAAACTGTTTTTT. It yields the protein CAISGTDEKLFF. The gene calls are TRBV10-3 and TRBJ1-4; D gene unclear. The CDR3 is 12 residues long. CDR1 and CDR2 from the germline V gene are ENHRY and SYGVKD. V was clipped by 4 bases and J by 6 bases, with 6 bases between them.

V gene TRBV7-9 combines with J gene TRBJ2-5; 11 bases match TRBD2. CDR1 is SEHNR and CDR2 is FQNEAQ in the germline V gene (reference sequence). The CDR3 spans 16 residues. V gave up 4 bases and J gave up 0 bases; unmatched junction bases: 4. DNA of the CDR3: TGTGCCAGCAGCTCCTCTAGCGGGGGGTACCAAGAGACCCAGTACTTC. This sequence encodes CASSSSSGGYQETQYF.

This clonotype was counted many times. The rearrangement links TRBV28 to TRBJ2-3; the match to TRBD2 covers 9 bases. Germline CDR1 MDHEN, CDR2 SYDVKM. This CDR3 spans 15 amino acids. The ends lost 2 bases at V and 3 bases at J; junction bases unmatched: 3. CDR3 DNA sequence: TGTGCCAGCAGTTTAGCGGGGGGGCCGACAGATACGCAGTATTTT. Residues: CASSLAGGPTDTQYF. The full variable domain, completed using reference TRBV28 and TRBJ2-3, is DVKVTQSSRYLVKRTGEKVFLECVQDMDHENMFWYRQDPGLGLRLIYFSYDVKMKEKGDIPEGYSVSREKKERFSLILESASTNQTSMYLCASSLAGGPTDTQYFGPGTRLTVL.

V and J are TRBV6-1 and TRBJ2-3, with D perhaps matching TRBD2 (5 bases). CDR1 MNHNS and CDR2 SASEGT come from the germline V gene. V was clipped by 2 bases and J by 1 base, with 13 bases between them. The CDR3 consists of 16 residues. The CDR3 DNA reads TGTGCCAGCAGTGAACTAGCAGACCCGGGCACAGATACGCAGTATTTT. Its protein product is CASSELADPGTDTQYF.

Many counts were recorded for this clonotype. This rearrangement joins TRBV6-1 to TRBJ1-1, with D possibly matching TRBD1 (6 bases). Germline V gene lookup returns CDR1 MNHNS and CDR2 SASEGT. V was cut by 2 bases and J by 4 bases, with 17 bases left in between. The CDR3 is made up of 16 amino acids. CDR3 sequence: CASSETQGPTGTEAFF. CDR3 nucleotide sequence: TGTGCCAGCAGTGAAACGCAGGGGCCGACAGGCACTGAAGCTTTCTTT.

This clonotype was detected a few times. The rearrangement links TRBV20-1 to TRBJ2-3; 7 bases fit TRBD2. V lost 2 bases and J lost 3; bases outside the gene matches: 8. In germline, CDR1 is DFQATT, CDR2 SNEGSKA (reference sequence). The CDR3 contains 15 residues. The CDR3 spells CSARKAGRRTDTQYF. The CDR3 DNA follows: TGCAGTGCTAGAAAAGCGGGAAGAAGGACAGATACGCAGTATTTT.

The chain couples TRBV6-2 or TRBV6-3 to TRBJ2-2, with D hard to call. CDR3 length: 15 residues. V lost 6 bases and J lost 8, with 19 bases in between. The germline CDR1 and CDR2 sequences are MNHEY and SVGEGT. CDR3 sequence reads: CASRAPGRGPGELFF. DNA of the CDR3: TGTGCCAGCAGAGCCCCCGGAAGAGGACCGGGGGAGCTGTTTTTT.

There are many counts of this clonotype. This chain uses TRBV24-1 with TRBJ2-1; possible D gene TRBD2, 6 bases. The CDR3 is 14 amino acids. Looked up from germline, CDR1 is KGHDR and CDR2 is SFDVKD. V lost 5 bases to trimming and J lost 0 bases, with 7 bases between them. The DNA of the CDR3 is TGTGCCACCAGTGTCGGGGGCTCCTACAATGAGCAGTTCTTC. Protein sequence: CATSVGGSYNEQFF.

This clonotype was seen at least ten times. The chain has TRBV4-2 and TRBJ1-1; possible D gene TRBD1, 6 bases. Germline CDR1 is LGHNA and CDR2 is YNFKEQ. V dropped 2 bases and J dropped 1 base, with 11 bases sitting between them. This CDR3 is built from 15 residues. As DNA, the CDR3 is TGTGCCAGCAGCCAACCGGGACAACCGAACACTGAAGCTTTCTTT. Its protein product is CASSQPGQPNTEAFF.

This clonotype was detected a few times. V and J are TRBV29-1 and TRBJ1-1, with no clear D. This CDR3 comprises 15 residues. Deletions cut 0 bases from V and 2 bases from J, with 13 bases between. Germline CDR1 and CDR2: SQVTM and ANQGSEA. The CDR3 DNA is TGCAGCGTTGAAGATCCCCAGAACGGTAACACTGAAGCTTTCTTT. It yields the protein CSVEDPQNGNTEAFF.

This clonotype was seen only a few times. V is TRBV29-1 and J is TRBJ1-1; 9 nucleotides align to TRBD1. Germline V lookup: CDR1 SQVTM, CDR2 ANQGSEA. The CDR3 has 14 amino acids. Trimming at V came to 4 bases and at J to 3 bases, leaving 6 bases not matched to a gene. The CDR3 bases are TGCAGCGTTGTACGGACAGGGGCTTACACTGAAGCTTTCTTT. Translated, it gives CSVVRTGAYTEAFF.

This clonotype was detected ten times or more. CDR3 in DNA: TGTGCCAGCAGCGATGGATGGGGGGTTAACACTGAAGCTTTCTTT. Amino acids: CASSDGWGVNTEAFF. The gene calls are TRBV7-6 and TRBJ1-1; TRBD1 is a possible D gene (5 bases). The CDR3 is made up of 15 amino acids. Germline CDR1 is SGHVS and CDR2 is FNYEAQ. The germline V and J ends were trimmed by 5 bases and 2 bases, with 15 bases remaining between them.

This clonotype was detected only a few times. This chain joins TRBV21-1 and TRBJ2-1; TRBD1, as called in the table, went unchecked against the DNA. TRBV21-1 is a pseudogene. The CDR3 is 18 residues long. CDR3 nucleotide sequence: TGTGCCAGCAGCAAAAAGGCCCTGGGCCAGGGGGCGGACAATGAGCAGTTCTTC. It encodes CASSKKALGQGADNEQFF.